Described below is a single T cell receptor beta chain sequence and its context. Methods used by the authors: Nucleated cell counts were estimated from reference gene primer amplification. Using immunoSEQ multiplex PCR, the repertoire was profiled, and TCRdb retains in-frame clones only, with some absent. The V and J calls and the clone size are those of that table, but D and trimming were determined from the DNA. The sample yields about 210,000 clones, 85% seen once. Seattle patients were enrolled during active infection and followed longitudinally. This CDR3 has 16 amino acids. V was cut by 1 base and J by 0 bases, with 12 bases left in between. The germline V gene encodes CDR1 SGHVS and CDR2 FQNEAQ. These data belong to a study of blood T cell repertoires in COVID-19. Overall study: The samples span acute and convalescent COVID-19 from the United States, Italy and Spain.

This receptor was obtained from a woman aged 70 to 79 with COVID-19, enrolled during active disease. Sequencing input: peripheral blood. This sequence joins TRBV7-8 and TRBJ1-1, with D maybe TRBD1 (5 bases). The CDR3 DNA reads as TGTGCCAGCAGCTTAGTCTGGGGGGGTCTGAACACTGAAGCTTTCTTT. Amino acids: CASSLVWGGLNTEAFF.